Reported below is one TCR beta chain. The antigen is unknown. These data are taken from a study of T cell responses to AZD1222 COVID-19 vaccine. Points from the study as a whole: A mostly white British donor set with more females was recruited, and clonal diversity was possibly underestimated. Repertoires were obtained solely post-peak T cell response.

The method was immunoSEQ multiplex PCR; TCRdb's version includes in-frame clones alone and lacks a portion of them. In the table there are about 88,000 clones, roughly 91% of which are singletons. Germline V gene data show CDR1 as SEHNR and CDR2 as FQNEAQ (reference sequence). The CDR3 length is 15 residues. V lost 6 bases to trimming and J lost 8 bases; unmatched junction nucleotides: 11. This sequence originates from an adult who received the AZD1222 COVID-19 vaccine. Sequencing was performed on peripheral blood, taken 28 days after the second AZD1222 dose. The chain uses TRBV7-9 and TRBJ2-1; 9 positions agree with TRBD1. This CDR3 is CASSRSGTGIHEQFF. For the CDR3, the DNA is TGTGCCAGCAGTCGGTCTGGGACAGGGATTCATGAGCAGTTCTTC.